The 19 T cell receptor beta chains reported below all come from one sample, sequenced in a study of cytomegalovirus exposure and HLA in healthy donors. Amplification used 60 Vbeta primers and 13 Jbeta primers. Sequencing was performed with immunoSEQ multiplex PCR; in TCRdb, only in-frame clones are kept and a portion is missing. The sample has 150,000 to 200,000 clones; about 79% are singletons. Source material: PBMCs. All receptors come from a man between 18 and 29 years old in good health and CMV-seronegative.

CDR3 amino acids: CASQKQGTETQYF. The CDR3 DNA reads as TGTGCCAGTCAGAAACAGGGGACCGAGACCCAGTACTTC. V gene TRBV28 combines with J gene TRBJ2-5, with 7 positions matching TRBD1. Germline V gene data show CDR1 as MDHEN and CDR2 as SYDVKM. CDR3 length: 13 residues. After removal of 9 bases from V and 5 bases from J, the junction contained 9 bases not matched to a gene.

The V and J genes are TRBV6-5 and TRBJ2-1; D is perhaps TRBD1 (6 bases). This CDR3 is built from 13 residues. V was pared by 8 bases and J by 7 bases, with 15 bases between. CDR1 is MNHEY and CDR2 is SVGAGI in the germline V gene. In nucleotides, the CDR3 is TGTGCCAGCTCTACAGGGAGAGTGAATGAGCAGTTCTTC. It specifies CASSTGRVNEQFF.

V is TRBV2 and J is TRBJ2-7; no reliable D call. From germline, CDR1 is SNHLY and CDR2 FYNNEI. CDR3 length: 12 residues. V was cut by 3 bases and J by 6 bases, with 9 bases left in between. CDR3 DNA sequence: TGTGCCAGCAGTGACTCACGAGGCGAGCAGTACTTC. It specifies CASSDSRGEQYF. The whole variable domain, remainder taken from reference TRBV2 and TRBJ2-7, is EPEVTQTPSHQVTQMGQEVILRCVPISNHLYFYWYRQILGQKVEFLVSFYNNEISEKSEIFDDQFSVERPDGSNFTLKIRSTKLEDSAMYFCASSDSRGEQYFGPGTRLTVT.

The CDR3 DNA sequence: TGCACCAGCAGCCAACCTCCCCCGGGACAGGGGAGCGGGTATAGCAATCAGCCCCAGCATTTT. It yields the protein CTSSQPPPGQGSGYSNQPQHF. The chain is built from TRBV1 and TRBJ1-5; TRBD1 is the table's D call, not checked against the DNA. TRBV1 is classified as a pseudogene. This CDR3 is built from 21 residues.

J is TRBJ2-2 and V is TRBV10-3; the match to TRBD2 covers 12 bases. CDR3 size: 17 residues. Germline assignment: CDR1 ENHRY and CDR2 SYGVKD. The junction had 4 bases not matched to a gene; V was cut back by 2 bases and J by 3 bases. CDR3 sequence: CAISERLAGGDTGELFF. The CDR3 DNA reads TGTGCCATCAGTGAGCGTCTAGCGGGAGGGGACACCGGGGAGCTGTTTTTT.

This clone has more than one count but fewer than ten. J is TRBJ2-3 and V is TRBV5-1; D is perhaps TRBD2 (6 bases). CDR3 length: 14 amino acids. Germline CDR1 reads SGHRS; CDR2 reads YFSETQ. Trimming removed 5 bases at V and 6 bases at J, with 16 bases between. The chain's CDR3 is CASSPGLGRDTQYF. In nucleotides, the CDR3 is TGCGCCAGCAGTCCCGGCCTAGGGAGGGATACGCAGTATTTT.

The J gene is TRBJ1-1, the V gene TRBV7-9, with TRBD1 identical over 7 bases. Germline values: CDR1 SEHNR, CDR2 FQNEAQ (reference sequence). The junction had 7 bases not matched to a gene; V was cut back by 6 bases and J by 6 bases. The CDR3 extends over 13 amino acids. CDR3 in amino acids: CASRPDRMAEAFF. The CDR3 nucleotides are TGTGCCAGCAGACCGGACAGGATGGCTGAAGCTTTCTTT. Looking up the rest from reference TRBV7-9 and TRBJ1-1 gives the full variable domain: DTGVSQNPRHKITKRGQNVTFRCDPISEHNRLYWYRQTLGQGPEFLTYFQNEAQLEKSRLLSDRFSAERPKGSFSTLEIQRTEQGDSAMYLCASRPDRMAEAFFGQGTRLTVV.

This clone was counted a few times. The V call is TRBV28, the J call TRBJ2-7; 11 bases are shared with TRBD2. V was clipped by 8 bases and J by 1 base; unmatched bases: 4. CDR3 length equals 14 residues. Per germline, CDR1 MDHEN and CDR2 SYDVKM. CDR3 in amino acids: CASQIAGGSYEQYF. The CDR3 DNA reads TGTGCCAGCCAAATAGCGGGAGGGTCCTACGAGCAGTACTTC.

The chain couples TRBV4-1 to TRBJ1-1, with D unclear. Trimming removed 0 bases at V and 1 base at J, with 9 bases between. The germline CDR1 and CDR2 sequences are MGHRA and YSYEKL. The CDR3 has 15 amino acids. The CDR3 loop reads CASSQEVRANTEAFF. The CDR3 nucleotides are TGCGCCAGCAGCCAAGAAGTTCGAGCGAACACTGAAGCTTTCTTT.

The V call is TRBV7-9, the J call TRBJ1-6; tentatively, D is TRBD1 (6 bases). Trimming removed 5 bases at V and 7 bases at J, with 18 bases between. The germline V gene encodes CDR1 SEHNR and CDR2 FQNEAQ (reference sequence). This CDR3 comprises 16 residues. In DNA form, the CDR3 reads TGTGCCAGCAGCCCCAGCAGGGGTCAAGGGAATTCACCCCTCCACTTT. It codes for CASSPSRGQGNSPLHF.

In this sample, this clone turned up once. The chain has TRBV28 and TRBJ1-4, with a weak D call TRBD1 (6 bases). V lost 8 bases and J lost 7, with 14 bases in between. Germline CDR1 is MDHEN and CDR2 is SYDVKM. The CDR3 contains 13 residues. CDR3 region: CASLQGVGEKLFF. CDR3 in DNA: TGTGCCAGCCTACAGGGCGTCGGTGAAAAACTGTTTTTT.

V is TRBV5-6 and J is TRBJ1-1, with TRBD1 as a possible D gene (5 bases). This CDR3 is built from 16 residues. The germline V gene has CDR1 SGHDT and CDR2 YYEEEE. The germline V and J ends were trimmed by 3 bases and 1 base, with 16 bases remaining between them. The chain's CDR3 is CASSWALGEANTEAFF. The CDR3 DNA follows: TGTGCCAGCAGCTGGGCTTTGGGGGAGGCGAACACTGAAGCTTTCTTT.

The genes are TRBV5-1 and TRBJ2-7; TRBD2 agrees at 9 bases. The CDR3 spans 15 residues. Unmatched junction bases numbered 7, after V lost 4 bases and J lost 2 bases. Germline V gives CDR1 SGHRS, CDR2 YFSETQ. CDR3 sequence: CASSDGLAWAYEQYF. DNA of the CDR3: TGCGCCAGCAGCGACGGACTAGCGTGGGCCTACGAGCAGTACTTC.

The chain has TRBV5-1 and TRBJ2-3, with TRBD2 identical over 14 bases. CDR1 SGHRS and CDR2 YFSETQ come from the germline V gene. The V gene end was trimmed by 0 bases and the J gene end by 0 bases; junction bases not matched to a gene: 9. CDR3 length: 20 amino acids. CDR3 amino acids: CASSLESGTSGGRSTDTQYF. In DNA form, the CDR3 reads TGCGCCAGCAGCTTGGAATCTGGGACTAGCGGGGGACGAAGCACAGATACGCAGTATTTT.

J is TRBJ2-3 and V is TRBV20-1; maybe TRBD2 (5 bases). The CDR3 totals 11 residues. Germline V lookup: CDR1 DFQATT, CDR2 SNEGSKA (reference sequence). V lost 3 bases to trimming and J lost 6 bases, with 7 bases between them. The CDR3 nucleotides are TGCAGTGCTAGTGGACTCGATACGCAGTATTTT. Protein sequence: CSASGLDTQYF.

The genes are TRBV7-9 and TRBJ2-7; 8 nucleotides agree with TRBD2. Germline values: CDR1 SEHNR, CDR2 FQNEAQ (reference sequence). This CDR3 is 17 amino acids long. Germline trimming cut 3 bases from V and 0 bases from J; bases unmatched to any gene: 10. The CDR3 DNA follows: TGTGCCAGCAGCTTGGGGATAGCGGGGACCCGCTCCTACGAGCAGTACTTC. It yields the protein CASSLGIAGTRSYEQYF.

The chain couples TRBV2 to TRBJ2-3; TRBD2 matches at 8 bases. The CDR3 is made up of 14 amino acids. Looked up from germline, CDR1 is SNHLY and CDR2 is FYNNEI. Trimming cost V 6 bases and J 0 bases; bases outside gene matches: 2. The CDR3 bases are TGTGCCAGCAGCTCTAGCGGGAGCACAGATACGCAGTATTTT. It translates to CASSSSGSTDTQYF.

The V and J genes are TRBV6-1 and TRBJ1-3, with D possibly being TRBD1 (6 bases). Trimming removed 5 bases from V and 2 bases from J, with 7 bases in between. This CDR3 spans 13 amino acids. The germline V gene encodes CDR1 MNHNS and CDR2 SASEGT. CDR3 region: CASSNRAGNTIYF. Here the CDR3 DNA reads TGTGCCAGCAGTAACAGGGCTGGAAACACCATATATTTT.

DNA of the CDR3: TGCGCCAGCAGCTCAAACCGGGGTGAGCAGTACTTC. Its protein product is CASSSNRGEQYF. J is TRBJ2-7 and V is TRBV5-1, with a tentative D call TRBD2 (5 bases). There are 12 residues in the CDR3. Trimming took 3 bases from V and 7 from J, leaving 11 bases between them. The germline V gene encodes CDR1 SGHRS and CDR2 YFSETQ.